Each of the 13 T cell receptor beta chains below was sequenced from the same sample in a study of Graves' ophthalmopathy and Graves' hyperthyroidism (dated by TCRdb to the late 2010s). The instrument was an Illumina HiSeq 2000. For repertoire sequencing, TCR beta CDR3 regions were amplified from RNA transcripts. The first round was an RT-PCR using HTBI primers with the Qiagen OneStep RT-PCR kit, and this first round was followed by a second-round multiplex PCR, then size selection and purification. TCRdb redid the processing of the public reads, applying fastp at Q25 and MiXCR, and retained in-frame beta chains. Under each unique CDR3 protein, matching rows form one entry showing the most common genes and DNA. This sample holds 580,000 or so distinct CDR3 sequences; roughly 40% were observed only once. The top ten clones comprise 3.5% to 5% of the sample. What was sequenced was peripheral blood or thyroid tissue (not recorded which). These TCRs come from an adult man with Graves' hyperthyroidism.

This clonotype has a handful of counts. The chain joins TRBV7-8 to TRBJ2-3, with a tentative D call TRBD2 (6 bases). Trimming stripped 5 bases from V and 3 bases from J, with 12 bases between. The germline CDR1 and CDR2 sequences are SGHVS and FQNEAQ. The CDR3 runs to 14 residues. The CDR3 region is CASSPPGRTDTQYF. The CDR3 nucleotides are TGTGCCAGCAGCCCCCCAGGGAGGACAGATACGCAGTATTTT.

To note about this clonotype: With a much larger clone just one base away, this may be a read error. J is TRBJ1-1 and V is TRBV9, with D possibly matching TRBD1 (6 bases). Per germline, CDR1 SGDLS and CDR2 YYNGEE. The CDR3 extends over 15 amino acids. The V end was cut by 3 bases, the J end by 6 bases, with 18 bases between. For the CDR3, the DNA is TGTGCCAGCAGCGCAGGGATTCAGGGGAGCGCTGAAGCTTTCTTT. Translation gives CASSAGIQGSAEAFF.

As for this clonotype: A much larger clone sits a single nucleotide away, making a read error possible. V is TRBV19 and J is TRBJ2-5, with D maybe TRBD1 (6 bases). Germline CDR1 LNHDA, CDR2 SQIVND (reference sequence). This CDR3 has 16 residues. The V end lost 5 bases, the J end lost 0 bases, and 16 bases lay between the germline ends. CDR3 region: CASSAPGTQYQETQYF. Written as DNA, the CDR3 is TGTGCCAGTAGTGCCCCCGGGACACAGTACCAAGAGACCCAGTACTTC.

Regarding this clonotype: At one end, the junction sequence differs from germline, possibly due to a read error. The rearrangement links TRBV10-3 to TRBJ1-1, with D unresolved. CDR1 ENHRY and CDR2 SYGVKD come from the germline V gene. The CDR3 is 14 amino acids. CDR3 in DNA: TGTGCCACCAGTGAGACGGAGGGATACACTGAAGCTTTCTTT. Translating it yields CATSETEGYTEAFF.

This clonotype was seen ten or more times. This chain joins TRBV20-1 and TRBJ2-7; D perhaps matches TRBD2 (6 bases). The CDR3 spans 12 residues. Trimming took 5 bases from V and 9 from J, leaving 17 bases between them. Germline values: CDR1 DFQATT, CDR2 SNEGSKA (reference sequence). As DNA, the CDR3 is TGCAGTGCTGCGGACCCTAAGGAGGGGCAGTACTTC. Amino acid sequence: CSAADPKEGQYF.

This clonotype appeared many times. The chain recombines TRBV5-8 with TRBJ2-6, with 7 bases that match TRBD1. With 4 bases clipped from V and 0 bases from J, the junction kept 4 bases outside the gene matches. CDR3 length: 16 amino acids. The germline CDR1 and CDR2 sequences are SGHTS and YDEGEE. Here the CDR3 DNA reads TGTGCCAGCAGCCCGGGACAGATCTCTGGGGCCAACGTCCTGACTTTC. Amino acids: CASSPGQISGANVLTF.

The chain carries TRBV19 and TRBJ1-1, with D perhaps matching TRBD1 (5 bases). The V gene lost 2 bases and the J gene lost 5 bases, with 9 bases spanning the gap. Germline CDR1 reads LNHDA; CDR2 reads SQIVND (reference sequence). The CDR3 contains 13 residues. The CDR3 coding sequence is TGTGCCAGTAGTATAAATCCAGGGACTGAAGCTTTCTTT. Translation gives CASSINPGTEAFF.

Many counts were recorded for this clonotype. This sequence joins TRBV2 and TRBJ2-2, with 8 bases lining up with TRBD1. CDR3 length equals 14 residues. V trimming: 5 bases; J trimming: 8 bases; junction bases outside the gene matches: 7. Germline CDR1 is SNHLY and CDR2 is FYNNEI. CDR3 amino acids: CASSSDRGPGELFF. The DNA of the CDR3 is TGTGCCAGCAGTTCCGACAGGGGTCCAGGGGAGCTGTTTTTT.

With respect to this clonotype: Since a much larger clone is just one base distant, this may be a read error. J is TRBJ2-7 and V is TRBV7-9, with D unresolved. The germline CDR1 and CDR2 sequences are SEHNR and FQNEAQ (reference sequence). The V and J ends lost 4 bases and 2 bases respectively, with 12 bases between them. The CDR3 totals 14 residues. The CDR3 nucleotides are TGTGCCAGCAGCTCCAATTGGGCCACCTACGAGCAGTACTTC. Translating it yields CASSSNWATYEQYF.

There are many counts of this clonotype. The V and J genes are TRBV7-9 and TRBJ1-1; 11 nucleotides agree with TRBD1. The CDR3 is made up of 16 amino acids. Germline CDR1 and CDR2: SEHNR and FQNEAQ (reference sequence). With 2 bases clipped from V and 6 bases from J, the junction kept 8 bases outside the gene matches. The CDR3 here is CASSLPGQGVFPEAFF. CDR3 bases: TGTGCCAGCAGCTTACCGGGACAGGGGGTCTTCCCTGAAGCTTTCTTT.

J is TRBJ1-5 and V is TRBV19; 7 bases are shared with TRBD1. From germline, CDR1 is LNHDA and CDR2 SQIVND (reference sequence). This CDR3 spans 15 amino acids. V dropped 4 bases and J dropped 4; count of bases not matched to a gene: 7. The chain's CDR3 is CASSTTQGENQPQHF. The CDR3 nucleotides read TGTGCCAGTAGTACCACTCAGGGGGAGAATCAGCCCCAGCATTTT.

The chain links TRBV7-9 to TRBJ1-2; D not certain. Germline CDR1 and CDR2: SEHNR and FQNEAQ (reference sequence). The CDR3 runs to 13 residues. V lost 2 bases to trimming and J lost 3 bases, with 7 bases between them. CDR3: CASSLKRDYGYTF. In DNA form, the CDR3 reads TGTGCCAGCAGCTTAAAGCGGGACTATGGCTACACCTTC.

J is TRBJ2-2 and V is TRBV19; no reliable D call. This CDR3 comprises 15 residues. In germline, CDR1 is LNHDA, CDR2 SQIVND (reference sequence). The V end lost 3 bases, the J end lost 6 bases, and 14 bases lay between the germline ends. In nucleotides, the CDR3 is TGTGCCAGTAGTATGGACCCGCTAAGAGCCGGGGAGCTGTTTTTT. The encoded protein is CASSMDPLRAGELFF.